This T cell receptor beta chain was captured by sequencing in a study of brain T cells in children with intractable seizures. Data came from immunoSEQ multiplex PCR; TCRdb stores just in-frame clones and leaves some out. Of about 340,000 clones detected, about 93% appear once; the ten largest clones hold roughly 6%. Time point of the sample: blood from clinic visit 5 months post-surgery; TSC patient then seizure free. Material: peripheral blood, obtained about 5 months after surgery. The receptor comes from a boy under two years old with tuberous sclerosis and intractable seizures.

This chain's CDR3 is CASSWELAGAAGELFF. As DNA, the CDR3 is TGTGCCAGCAGTTGGGAACTAGCGGGAGCCGCCGGGGAGCTGTTTTTT. The chain employs TRBV27 and TRBJ2-2, with 11 bases that match TRBD2. The CDR3 loop spans 16 amino acids. Losses at the gene ends were 4 bases for V and 6 bases for J; bases not matched to a gene: 7. CDR1 is MNHEY, CDR2 SMNVEV, per germline (reference sequence).